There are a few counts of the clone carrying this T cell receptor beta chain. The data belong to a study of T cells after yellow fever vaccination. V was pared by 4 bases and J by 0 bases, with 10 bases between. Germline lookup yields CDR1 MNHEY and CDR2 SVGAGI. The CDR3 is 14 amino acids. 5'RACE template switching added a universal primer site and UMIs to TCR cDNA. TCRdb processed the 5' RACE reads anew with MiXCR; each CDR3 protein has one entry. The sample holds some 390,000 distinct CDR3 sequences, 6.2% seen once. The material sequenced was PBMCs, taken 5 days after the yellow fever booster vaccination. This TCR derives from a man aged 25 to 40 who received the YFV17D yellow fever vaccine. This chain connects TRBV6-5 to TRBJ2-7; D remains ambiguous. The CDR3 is CASSFGRSSYEQYF. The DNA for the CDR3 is TGTGCCAGCAGTTTCGGACGGAGCTCCTACGAGCAGTACTTC.